These 21 T cell receptor beta chains share one sample of origin, sequenced in a study of blood T cell repertoires in COVID-19. Assay: immunoSEQ multiplex PCR; the TCRdb copy retains only in-frame clones and omits some. The data hold 70,000 to 100,000 clones, with about 90% observed a single time. Sequencing was done on a sample of peripheral blood. These receptors all stem from a human donor in a cohort sampled during active COVID-19.

The chain has TRBV30 and TRBJ2-1; TRBD1 is a possible D gene (5 bases). CDR1 is GTSNPN, CDR2 SVGIG, per germline (reference sequence). The V gene lost 3 bases and the J gene lost 7 bases, with 16 bases spanning the gap. The CDR3 has 14 amino acids. CDR3 DNA: TGTGCCTGGAGCGCTTCCAGGGTAGGGAATGAGCAGTTCTTC. Protein sequence: CAWSASRVGNEQFF.

The V call is TRBV3-1 (or the pseudogene TRBV3-2), the J call TRBJ2-1; 15 positions agree with TRBD2. The CDR3 length is 16 residues. Germline V lookup: CDR1 LGHDT, CDR2 YNNKEL (reference sequence). Trimming took 9 bases from V and 0 from J; bases not matched to a gene: 3. The CDR3 spells CASGLAGGPSYNEQFF. Written as DNA, the CDR3 is TGTGCCAGTGGACTAGCGGGAGGGCCCTCCTACAATGAGCAGTTCTTC.

This clone was observed a single time. The J gene is TRBJ2-3, the V gene TRBV7-2, with TRBD2 matching 11 bases. After removal of 1 base from V and 0 bases from J, the junction contained 3 bases not matched to a gene. This CDR3 is 17 amino acids long. From germline, CDR1 is SGHTA and CDR2 FQGNSA. CDR3 loop: CASSLVGLAASTDTQYF. CDR3 nucleotide sequence: TGTGCCAGCAGCTTAGTGGGACTAGCGGCTAGCACAGATACGCAGTATTTT.

The chain couples TRBV5-1 to TRBJ2-3; TRBD2 matches 7 bases. From germline, CDR1 is SGHRS and CDR2 YFSETQ. CDR3 length: 15 residues. Trimming cost V 1 base and J 0 bases; bases outside gene matches: 2. DNA of the CDR3: TGCGCCAGCAGCTTGTCTAGCGGTAGCACAGATACGCAGTATTTT. Translation gives CASSLSSGSTDTQYF.

The chain recombines TRBV3-1 (or the pseudogene TRBV3-2) with TRBJ1-6, with unresolved D. This CDR3 contains 15 residues. Germline V lookup: CDR1 LGHDT, CDR2 YNNKEL (reference sequence). V shed 3 bases and J shed 9 bases, with 15 bases lying between them. CDR3 residues: CASSHQAGVSSPLHF. For the CDR3, the DNA is TGTGCCAGCAGCCACCAAGCCGGGGTGAGTTCACCCCTCCACTTT.

V gene TRBV3-1 (or the pseudogene TRBV3-2) combines with J gene TRBJ2-3; 8 nucleotides line up with TRBD2. CDR1 and CDR2 from the germline V gene are LGHDT and YNNKEL (reference sequence). The ends lost 6 bases at V and 4 bases at J; junction bases unmatched: 6. The CDR3 runs 14 residues. Here the CDR3 reads CASSDGRAADTQYF. The CDR3 coding sequence is TGTGCCAGCAGTGACGGGAGGGCCGCAGATACGCAGTATTTT.

A few counts support this clone. V is TRBV11-2 and J is TRBJ2-3, with D possibly matching TRBD1 (5 bases). The CDR3 spans 13 residues. V lost 4 bases and J 4 bases, leaving 9 bases between the germline ends. CDR1 and CDR2 (germline): SGHAT, FQNNGV. This chain's CDR3 is CASSSRGPDTQYF. The CDR3 nucleotides read TGTGCCAGCAGCTCTAGGGGTCCAGATACGCAGTATTTT. Full variable domain (outside the CDR3, taken from reference TRBV11-2 and TRBJ2-3): EAGVAQSPRYKIIEKRQSVAFWCNPISGHATLYWYQQILGQGPKLLIQFQNNGVVDDSQLPKDRFSAERLKGVDSTLKIQPAKLEDSAVYLCASSSRGPDTQYFGPGTRLTVL.

The rearrangement links TRBV5-5 to TRBJ2-5; unclear D gene. The CDR3 is made up of 18 amino acids. From germline, CDR1 is SGHKS and CDR2 YYEKEE (reference sequence). Trimming cost V 0 bases and J 2 bases, with 20 bases left between them. For the CDR3, the DNA is TGTGCCAGCAGCTTGGGCATCTCAGCGATACAAACTCAAGAGACCCAGTACTTC. It encodes CASSLGISAIQTQETQYF.

This chain links TRBV28 with TRBJ1-3; 7 bases line up with TRBD1. The CDR3 runs 13 residues. The germline V gene has CDR1 MDHEN and CDR2 SYDVKM. V was clipped by 11 bases and J by 0 bases; unmatched bases: 4. The CDR3 DNA is TGTGCCGCACAGGGGAACTCTGGAAACACCATATATTTT. The encoded protein is CAAQGNSGNTIYF.

V is TRBV6-2 or TRBV6-3 and J is TRBJ2-1, with 7 bases aligning to TRBD2. CDR3 size: 17 residues. Germline V gene data show CDR1 as MNHEY and CDR2 as SVGEGT. J gave up 0 bases and V 5 bases, and 10 bases lay outside the gene matches. The chain's CDR3 is CASSPRDYRSSYNEQFF. In DNA form, the CDR3 reads TGTGCCAGCAGTCCCCGGGACTATCGAAGCTCCTACAATGAGCAGTTCTTC.

Points on this clone: Other nucleotide sequences in the sample specify the same CDR3. The genes are TRBV2 and TRBJ2-5; 10 bases fit TRBD2. In germline, CDR1 is SNHLY, CDR2 FYNNEI. The CDR3 consists of 13 residues. After removal of 6 bases from V and 3 bases from J, the junction contained 1 base not matched to a gene. This chain's CDR3 is CASSGLAEETQYF. The CDR3 DNA reads TGTGCCAGCAGCGGACTAGCGGAAGAGACCCAGTACTTC. Full variable domain (outside the CDR3, taken from reference TRBV2 and TRBJ2-5): EPEVTQTPSHQVTQMGQEVILRCVPISNHLYFYWYRQILGQKVEFLVSFYNNEISEKSEIFDDQFSVERPDGSNFTLKIRSTKLEDSAMYFCASSGLAEETQYFGPGTRLLVL.

This clone was seen only a few times. The chain uses TRBV11-2 and TRBJ2-5; possible D gene TRBD2, 5 bases. V was trimmed by 5 bases and J by 4 bases, leaving 20 bases between them. The CDR3 runs to 16 residues. Germline V gene lookup returns CDR1 SGHAT and CDR2 FQNNGV. The CDR3 DNA reads TGTGCCAGCAGCACGGATCCGGGTATAGGGAGAGAGACCCAGTACTTC. As protein: CASSTDPGIGRETQYF.

The chain recombines TRBV9 with TRBJ2-7; 11 bases fit TRBD2. This CDR3 has 17 residues. Germline CDR1 and CDR2: SGDLS and YYNGEE. Unmatched junction bases numbered 11, after V lost 4 bases and J lost 2 bases. The CDR3 DNA is TGTGCCAGCAGCTGCGGACTAGCGGGTTGGCCTCCCTACGAGCAGTACTTC. Its translation is CASSCGLAGWPPYEQYF. The full variable domain, completed using reference TRBV9 and TRBJ2-7, is DSGVTQTPKHLITATGQRVTLRCSPRSGDLSVYWYQQSLDQGLQFLIQYYNGEERAKGNILERFSAQQFPDLHSELNLSSLELGDSALYFCASSCGLAGWPPYEQYFGPGTRLTVT.

This chain joins TRBV19 and TRBJ2-3, with D uncertain. With 4 bases removed from V and 1 base from J, the gap between germline ends came to 6 bases. CDR1 LNHDA and CDR2 SQIVND come from the germline V gene (reference sequence). The CDR3 is made up of 13 amino acids. The CDR3 spells CASSSPGTDTQYF. The CDR3 DNA reads as TGTGCCAGTAGTAGTCCGGGCACAGATACGCAGTATTTT.

The rearrangement joins TRBV5-1 to TRBJ1-4; 12 nucleotides line up with TRBD1. V lost 1 base and J lost 3; bases outside the gene matches: 4. Germline V gives CDR1 SGHRS, CDR2 YFSETQ. This CDR3 region has 17 residues. The chain's CDR3 is CASSLSGQGASNEKLFF. DNA for the CDR3: TGCGCCAGCAGCTTGTCGGGACAGGGGGCGTCTAATGAAAAACTGTTTTTT.

The genes are TRBV15 and TRBJ2-1, with 7 bases that match TRBD2. V trimming: 6 bases; J trimming: 9 bases; junction bases outside the gene matches: 2. The germline V gene encodes CDR1 LNHNV and CDR2 YYDKDF (reference sequence). CDR3 length: 11 residues. This chain's CDR3 is CATRAGAEQFF. The CDR3 bases are TGTGCCACCAGGGCGGGAGCTGAGCAGTTCTTC.

The chain uses TRBV19 and TRBJ2-3, with 8 bases identical to TRBD1. The germline V gene encodes CDR1 LNHDA and CDR2 SQIVND (reference sequence). V lost 8 bases, J lost 5 bases, and 6 bases stayed unmatched. This CDR3 comprises 13 residues. CDR3 DNA sequence: TGTGCCAGTGGCAGGGGGCGGGAAGATACGCAGTATTTT. It translates to CASGRGREDTQYF.

This chain joins TRBV2 and TRBJ2-3; D is unresolved. V was cut by 6 bases and J by 2 bases, with 12 bases left in between. Looked up from germline, CDR1 is SNHLY and CDR2 is FYNNEI. The CDR3 spans 14 residues. DNA for the CDR3: TGTGCCAGCAGCCCTCTAACCGACACAGATACGCAGTATTTT. This sequence encodes CASSPLTDTDTQYF.

The table lists this clone with a count of one. DNA of the CDR3: TGTGCTAGTGGCCCCTCGGTACCGAACACTGAAGCTTTCTTT. It is translated as CASGPSVPNTEAFF. The chain joins TRBV12-5 to TRBJ1-1; D is uncertain. V was trimmed by 6 bases and J by 1 base, leaving 12 bases between them. The CDR3 runs to 14 residues. Germline lookup yields CDR1 LGHNT and CDR2 FRNRAP.

This chain links TRBV4-1 with TRBJ2-2; a possible D gene is TRBD1 (5 bases). Trimming removed 5 bases at V and 6 bases at J, with 19 bases between. From germline, CDR1 is MGHRA and CDR2 YSYEKL. There are 16 residues in the CDR3. CDR3 coding DNA: TGCGCCAGCAGCAATCAGGGTTTGTCGTGGTCCGGGGAGCTGTTTTTT. It codes for CASSNQGLSWSGELFF.

This clone was seen only once. This rearrangement joins TRBV2 to TRBJ1-5, with D uncertain. V lost 3 bases and J lost 3, with 9 bases in between. Per the germline V gene, CDR1 is SNHLY and CDR2 is FYNNEI. The CDR3 consists of 14 residues. The CDR3 protein is CASSDRQANQPQHF. CDR3 in DNA: TGTGCCAGCAGTGATCGGCAGGCCAATCAGCCCCAGCATTTT.